This T cell receptor (beta chain) appears in the sequencing data of a study of CD8+ T cells in alopecia areata. Concerning this clone itself: Antigen specificity is unknown.

Reverse transcribed after extraction, RNA yielded cDNA as the sequencing template. Only in-frame clones appear in the TCRdb table, and some are missing; sequencing was by immunoSEQ multiplex PCR. This sample has about 140,000 clones; 54% occur once, and the top ten carry around a sixth. This CDR3 is built from 14 residues. From germline, CDR1 is GTSNPN and CDR2 SVGIG (reference sequence). V was trimmed by 4 bases and J by 2 bases, leaving 12 bases between them. The treatment was: oral pan-JAK inhibitor, 5-10 mg twice daily. Broader study findings: Many expanded lesional clones persisted in scalp and blood during tofacitinib treatment.

The rearrangement links TRBV30 to TRBJ2-1; D is ambiguous. The sequences come from CD8+ T cells sorted from blood, collected at week 4, from a patient treated with tofacitinib. The TCR sequence derives from a human donor with alopecia areata. The CDR3 sequence is CAWNMGNTYNEQFF. The CDR3 DNA sequence: TGTGCCTGGAATATGGGGAACACCTACAATGAGCAGTTCTTC.